This T cell receptor (beta chain) was found in a study of blood T cell repertoires in COVID-19. As for the study in general: Italy, Spain and the United States were the sources of the convalescent and acute COVID-19 samples.

Produced via immunoSEQ multiplex PCR; TCRdb's table is partial and in-frame only. This table has roughly 200,000 clones, more than 80% appearing once. Trimming at V came to 5 bases and at J to 13 bases, leaving 5 bases not matched to a gene. Germline V gives CDR1 SGHTA, CDR2 FQGTGA. CDR3 size: 12 residues. Sequencing was done on a sample of peripheral blood. The J gene is TRBJ2-1, the V gene TRBV7-3; 10 nucleotides agree with TRBD2. The receptor comes from a woman aged 60 to 75 with acute or convalescent COVID-19. The CDR3 sequence: CASSVTSGAQFF. DNA of the CDR3: TGTGCCAGCAGCGTCACTAGCGGGGCCCAGTTCTTC.